Here is one T cell receptor (beta chain) with its context. Its antigen is undetermined. This sample was included in a study of T-cell memory formation after mild COVID-19. Across the whole study: TCR clusters mostly belonged to single donors. Findings of the study overall: Among clones contracting day 15 to 85, CD4/CD8 was balanced, whereas later expanders leaned CD4+.

A single record per CDR3 protein comes from TCRdb applying MiXCR to the 5' RACE reads. The sample carries more than 450,000 distinct CDR3 sequences, approximately 19% recorded once. The V and J ends lost 6 bases and 5 bases respectively, with 13 bases between them. This CDR3 has 14 residues. The source of this sequence is an adult woman who had mild COVID-19 (a few samples of this study predate the infection). Cell type and time point are not known. The sample comprised PBMCs or a T cell subset sorted from them (not recorded which). V usage is TRBV12-3 or TRBV12-4 and J usage is TRBJ1-4, with D maybe TRBD1 (5 bases). The CDR3 DNA is TGTGCCAGCAGCCTTGGGGACCCGAATGAAAAACTGTTTTTT. This translates into CASSLGDPNEKLFF.